This TCR beta chain was captured in a study of T cell responses to AZD1222 COVID-19 vaccine. TCRdb keeps only in-frame clones here, not all; method: immunoSEQ multiplex PCR. Seen here are around 100,000 clones, 80% to 90% observed once, and the top ten hold approximately 3%. The study, taken as a whole, reports: A mostly white British donor set with more females was recruited, and clonal diversity was possibly underestimated.

CDR1 and CDR2 (germline): MGHDK, SYGVNS. Trimming at V came to 7 bases and at J to 12 bases, leaving 11 bases not matched to a gene. The CDR3 has 15 residues. As regards this clone: No antigen is known for it.

The sequencing here drew on peripheral blood, taken on day 0 of AZD1222 vaccination. The J gene is TRBJ1-6, the V gene TRBV25-1; 11 bases agree with TRBD1. The clonotype was recovered from an adult in good health. CDR3 residues: CASTSWDRGFGPLHF. In DNA form, the CDR3 reads TGTGCCAGCACCTCTTGGGACAGGGGGTTTGGACCCCTCCACTTT.